The 32 T cell receptor beta chains below all came from one sample that was sequenced in a study of beta chain features in type 1 diabetes. Whole-study results and caveats: All four CD4+ subsets of Type 1 diabetes patients contained TCRB CDR3s that were moderately but significantly shorter.

Their recognized antigens are unknown. Sequencing targeted expressed TCRB transcripts, as all isolated RNA had been reverse transcribed. Using immunoSEQ multiplex PCR, the repertoire was profiled, and TCRdb retains in-frame clones only, with some absent. This sample has approximately 600,000 clones, with around 12% found just once. Sample: naive CD4+ T cells from blood. All receptors derive from a man younger than 40 with type 1 diabetes.

This chain connects TRBV4-3 to TRBJ2-7; a weak D match, TRBD1 (5 bases). Trimming stripped 2 bases from V and 4 bases from J, with 9 bases between. The CDR3 has 13 amino acids. Germline-derived CDR1 and CDR2 are LGHNA and YSLEER. The CDR3 nucleotides read TGCGCCAGCAGCCAATTTTCAGGGTACGAGCAGTACTTC. It translates to CASSQFSGYEQYF.

The table lists this clone with a few counts. V is TRBV9 and J is TRBJ1-2; D remains unclear. Germline CDR1 and CDR2: SGDLS and YYNGEE. The CDR3 totals 14 residues. Trimming removed 8 bases at V and 4 bases at J, with 18 bases between. CDR3: CASTRPLAGYGYTF. CDR3 nucleotides: TGTGCCAGTACTAGGCCTTTGGCTGGCTATGGCTACACCTTC.

There are a few counts of this clone. The V and J genes are TRBV11-3 and TRBJ2-1; a weak D match, TRBD2 (6 bases). V lost 0 bases to trimming and J lost 1 base, with 13 bases between them. This CDR3 region has 17 residues. Per germline, CDR1 SGHNT and CDR2 YENEEA. The CDR3 nucleotides are TGTGCCAGCAGCTTAGATTTTGGGGGGTTGTCCTACAATGAGCAGTTCTTC. This sequence encodes CASSLDFGGLSYNEQFF.

This clone occurred a few times. This sequence joins TRBV18 and TRBJ1-3, with D hard to call. Germline values: CDR1 KGHSH, CDR2 LQKENI. V lost 2 bases and J 4 bases, leaving 12 bases between the germline ends. The CDR3 is 15 residues long. CDR3 DNA sequence: TGTGCCAGCTCACCATCTCGATTTGGGGGAAACACCATATATTTT. This codes for CASSPSRFGGNTIYF.

This chain joins TRBV27 and TRBJ1-6; D is uncertain. Trimming took off 6 bases at V and 5 bases at J, with 11 bases between the two ends. CDR3 size: 14 residues. Germline CDR1 MNHEY, CDR2 SMNVEV (reference sequence). CDR3 DNA sequence: TGTGCCAGCAGGCAGCAACTCGATAATTCACCCCTCCACTTT. It codes for CASRQQLDNSPLHF.

This clone was recorded at least ten times. The V gene is TRBV16, the J gene TRBJ1-6; unclear D gene. The CDR3 is 13 residues long. The V end lost 6 bases, the J end lost 8 bases, and 11 bases lay between the germline ends. In germline, CDR1 is KGHSY, CDR2 FQNENV. The CDR3 nucleotides are TGTGCCAGCAGGCGGGGTTTATATTCACCCCTCCACTTT. Translation gives CASRRGLYSPLHF.

The chain has TRBV28 and TRBJ2-1; 8 positions match TRBD2. The J segment lost 5 bases and the V segment lost 8 bases, leaving 14 bases of the junction unmatched. CDR1 is MDHEN and CDR2 is SYDVKM in the germline V gene. The length of the CDR3 is 16 residues. This CDR3 is CASRPPRGGMNNEQFF. The DNA for the CDR3 is TGTGCCAGCCGACCTCCCCGGGGGGGTATGAACAATGAGCAGTTCTTC.

V is TRBV5-1 and J is TRBJ2-5; D is perhaps TRBD2 (6 bases). The germline V and J ends were trimmed by 3 bases and 7 bases, with 16 bases remaining between them. The CDR3 spans 14 residues. CDR1 is SGHRS, CDR2 YFSETQ, per germline. The CDR3, as DNA: TGCGCCAGCAGCTCGTCCCCGACTAGAGGGACCCAGTACTTC. Its protein product is CASSSSPTRGTQYF. The full variable domain, in which reference TRBV5-1 and TRBJ2-5 provide the parts outside the CDR3, is KAGVTQTPRYLIKTRGQQVTLSCSPISGHRSVSWYQQTPGQGLQFLFEYFSETQRNKGNFPGRFSGRQFSNSRSEMNVSTLELGDSALYLCASSSSPTRGTQYFGPGTRLLVL.

The chain recombines TRBV11-1 with TRBJ2-1; 8 bases map to TRBD2. The germline V gene encodes CDR1 SGHAT and CDR2 FQDESV (reference sequence). The CDR3 totals 15 residues. V gave up 6 bases and J gave up 9 bases; unmatched junction bases: 13. The CDR3 bases are TGTGCCAGCAGAGTCGACGGTAGCGGGGACGGTGAGCAGTTCTTC. Translated: CASRVDGSGDGEQFF.

V is TRBV28 and J is TRBJ2-7; 9 bases match TRBD2. From germline, CDR1 is MDHEN and CDR2 SYDVKM. There are 13 residues in the CDR3. V trimming: 6 bases; J trimming: 5 bases; junction bases outside the gene matches: 5. The CDR3 is CASSVAGVHEQYF. The CDR3 nucleotides read TGTGCCAGCAGCGTAGCGGGGGTACACGAGCAGTACTTC.

The chain has TRBV7-2 and TRBJ1-5, with 8 bases aligning to TRBD1. Per germline, CDR1 SGHTA and CDR2 FQGNSA. The CDR3 covers 15 residues. V lost 5 bases to trimming and J lost 6 bases; unmatched junction nucleotides: 9. For the CDR3, the DNA is TGTGCCAGCAGCACGACAGGGGAGGGGATTCAGCCCCAGCATTTT. Translating gives CASSTTGEGIQPQHF.

The chain links TRBV5-5 to TRBJ2-2; TRBD2 matches 9 bases. Germline loops: CDR1 SGHKS, CDR2 YYEKEE (reference sequence). This CDR3 has 16 amino acids. V trimming: 4 bases; J trimming: 4 bases; junction bases outside the gene matches: 8. This CDR3 reads CASSVASGGPTGELFF. CDR3 nucleotides: TGTGCCAGCAGCGTGGCGAGCGGGGGGCCCACCGGGGAGCTGTTTTTT.

The chain couples TRBV13 to TRBJ1-4; no clear D gene. The CDR3 covers 16 residues. The germline gives CDR1 PRHDT, CDR2 FYEKMQ (reference sequence). The ends were cut back, 2 bases at V and 5 bases at J, with 15 bases in the middle. Here the CDR3 reads CASSLRLRARNEKLFF. In DNA form, the CDR3 reads TGTGCCAGCAGCTTAAGATTGAGGGCCCGAAATGAAAAACTGTTTTTT.

The CDR3 nucleotides read TGTGCCAGCGGATACGTAGGACGCACACCCCTCCACTTT. Its protein product is CASGYVGRTPLHF. The rearrangement joins TRBV6-5 to TRBJ1-6; no firm D call. CDR1 is MNHEY and CDR2 is SVGAGI in the germline V gene. This CDR3 region has 13 residues. The ends were cut back, 8 bases at V and 11 bases at J, with 16 bases in the middle.

This clone was picked up a small number of times. The J gene is TRBJ2-3, the V gene TRBV19, with TRBD2 matching over 14 bases. The CDR3 covers 17 residues. The J segment lost 3 bases and the V segment lost 8 bases, leaving 10 bases of the junction unmatched. CDR1 and CDR2 (germline): LNHDA, SQIVND (reference sequence). For the CDR3, the DNA is TGTGCCAGTGCGGCGACTAGCGGGGGGGCCGGAACAGATACGCAGTATTTT. Its protein product is CASAATSGGAGTDTQYF.

This clone was seen a handful of times. The chain couples TRBV9 to TRBJ1-5; D is uncertain. The CDR3 consists of 15 residues. Trimming removed 2 bases from V and 4 bases from J, with 13 bases in between. CDR1 is SGDLS, CDR2 YYNGEE, per germline. CDR3 residues: CASSVSDGENQPQHF. The CDR3 region has the DNA TGTGCCAGCAGCGTGTCGGACGGGGAGAATCAGCCCCAGCATTTT.

The chain is built from TRBV7-2 and TRBJ2-5, with D possibly being TRBD1 (8 bases). Trimming cost V 5 bases and J 0 bases, with 13 bases left between them. The CDR3 is 15 amino acids. In germline, CDR1 is SGHTA, CDR2 FQGNSA. The CDR3, as DNA: TGTGCCAGCAGCCTACAGGGGGGGTACCAAGAGACCCAGTACTTC. This codes for CASSLQGGYQETQYF.

The chain combines TRBV4-3 with TRBJ2-6; D remains ambiguous. In germline, CDR1 is LGHNA, CDR2 YSLEER. CDR3 length equals 17 residues. V gave up 1 base and J gave up 0 bases, with 10 bases separating them. CDR3: CASSQGLGSSGANVLTF. In nucleotides, the CDR3 is TGCGCCAGCAGCCAAGGCTTAGGTAGCTCTGGGGCCAACGTCCTGACTTTC.

The rearrangement links TRBV7-3 to TRBJ1-2; a possible D gene is TRBD1 (6 bases). The CDR3 is 14 amino acids. The germline V gene encodes CDR1 SGHTA and CDR2 FQGTGA. CDR3 residues: CASAGDYFSYGYTF. In nucleotides, the CDR3 is TGTGCTAGTGCAGGGGACTACTTTTCCTATGGCTACACCTTC.

This clone turned up a few times. The rearrangement uses TRBV5-4 and TRBJ1-6; 7 bases are a match to TRBD1. The germline gives CDR1 SGHNT, CDR2 YYREEE (reference sequence). Trimming removed 4 bases from V and 7 bases from J; junction bases left unmatched: 8. This CDR3 contains 15 residues. This chain's CDR3 is CASSISGGGNSPLHF. In nucleotides, the CDR3 is TGTGCCAGCAGCATCTCTGGAGGGGGCAATTCACCCCTCCACTTT.

The genes are TRBV9 and TRBJ2-5; 12 nucleotides match TRBD2. V trimming: 0 bases; J trimming: 5 bases; junction bases outside the gene matches: 8. Looked up from germline, CDR1 is SGDLS and CDR2 is YYNGEE. This CDR3 spans 17 amino acids. The CDR3 bases are TGTGCCAGCAGCGTAGCTACCGGACTAGCGGGGATGGAGACCCAGTACTTC. Protein: CASSVATGLAGMETQYF.

The chain is built from TRBV5-4 and TRBJ1-2; D gene uncertain. CDR3 size: 15 residues. Germline V gene lookup returns CDR1 SGHNT and CDR2 YYREEE (reference sequence). Trimming removed 2 bases from V and 3 bases from J, with 14 bases in between. The CDR3 sequence: CASSFSAGLDYGYTF. In DNA form, the CDR3 reads TGTGCCAGCAGCTTCTCAGCCGGCTTGGACTATGGCTACACCTTC.

The chain carries TRBV27 and TRBJ2-3, with 7 bases identical to TRBD2. The CDR3 is 15 amino acids. Trimming at V came to 5 bases and at J to 3 bases, leaving 8 bases not matched to a gene. Germline CDR1 MNHEY, CDR2 SMNVEV (reference sequence). The CDR3 region is CASSPLGSGTDTQYF. The CDR3 coding sequence is TGTGCCAGCAGTCCCTTGGGTAGCGGGACAGATACGCAGTATTTT.

There are a few counts of this clone. J is TRBJ1-5 and V is TRBV30; D call uncertain. The germline V and J ends were trimmed by 2 bases and 5 bases, with 10 bases remaining between them. The germline V gene encodes CDR1 GTSNPN and CDR2 SVGIG (reference sequence). The CDR3 contains 13 residues. CDR3 sequence: CAWSRQEDQPQHF. The CDR3, as DNA: TGTGCCTGGAGTCGGCAGGAGGATCAGCCCCAGCATTTT.

To note about this clone: The sample contains more than one DNA sequence encoding this CDR3. J is TRBJ1-1 and V is TRBV7-2, with D hard to call. The CDR3 covers 13 residues. The V end was cut by 5 bases, the J end by 0 bases, with 7 bases between. The germline V gene encodes CDR1 SGHTA and CDR2 FQGNSA. The CDR3 protein is CASSPTMNTEAFF. As DNA, the CDR3 is TGTGCCAGCAGCCCGACCATGAACACTGAAGCTTTCTTT.

V usage is TRBV5-1 and J usage is TRBJ1-6; 10 bases are a match to TRBD1. J lost 10 bases, V lost 2 bases, and 9 bases had no gene match. The CDR3 is 16 residues long. CDR1 is SGHRS and CDR2 is YFSETQ in the germline V gene. The CDR3: CASSLDRGRHGSPLHF. The CDR3 DNA follows: TGCGCCAGCAGCTTAGACAGGGGGCGTCACGGGTCACCCCTCCACTTT.

This clone was counted a few times. The rearrangement joins TRBV4-3 to TRBJ2-1; 8 nucleotides align to TRBD2. CDR1 and CDR2 (germline): LGHNA, YSLEER. Trimming took 0 bases from V and 9 from J; bases not matched to a gene: 7. The CDR3 sequence is 15 residues long. The CDR3 loop is CASSQEIAGFTEQFF. In DNA, the CDR3 is TGCGCCAGCAGCCAAGAGATAGCGGGGTTTACTGAGCAGTTCTTC.

This chain joins TRBV5-1 and TRBJ2-3, with D maybe TRBD2 (5 bases). This CDR3 has 16 residues. V lost 0 bases and J lost 5, with 16 bases in between. Germline loops: CDR1 SGHRS, CDR2 YFSETQ. The CDR3 bases are TGCGCCAGCAGCTTGGGAGCGGCCCAAACACGAGATACGCAGTATTTT. Its protein product is CASSLGAAQTRDTQYF. The full variable domain, completed using reference TRBV5-1 and TRBJ2-3, is KAGVTQTPRYLIKTRGQQVTLSCSPISGHRSVSWYQQTPGQGLQFLFEYFSETQRNKGNFPGRFSGRQFSNSRSEMNVSTLELGDSALYLCASSLGAAQTRDTQYFGPGTRLTVL.

This clone has a handful of counts. V is TRBV29-1 and J is TRBJ1-5; D gene uncertain. Germline V gene lookup returns CDR1 SQVTM and CDR2 ANQGSEA. V was cut by 4 bases and J by 2 bases, with 12 bases left in between. The length of the CDR3 is 14 residues. In DNA form, the CDR3 reads TGCAGCGTTGTAGTCACAAGTGGCAATCAGCCCCAGCATTTT. Translated: CSVVVTSGNQPQHF.

This clone was picked up a small number of times. This rearrangement joins TRBV7-2 to TRBJ2-2; D gene ambiguous. Germline V lookup: CDR1 SGHTA, CDR2 FQGNSA. The CDR3 runs to 16 residues. Trimming left V 5 bases short and J 1 base short, with 14 bases between. Here the CDR3 reads CASSPSVAGNTGELFF. The CDR3 bases are TGTGCCAGCAGCCCGAGTGTTGCAGGGAACACCGGGGAGCTGTTTTTT. The entire variable domain, with the rest obtained from reference TRBV7-2 and TRBJ2-2, is as follows: GAGVSQSPSNKVTEKGKDVELRCDPISGHTALYWYRQSLGQGLEFLIYFQGNSAPDKSGLPSDRFSAERTGGSVSTLTIQRTQQEDSAVYLCASSPSVAGNTGELFFGEGSRLTVL.

There are a few counts of this clone. The chain uses TRBV7-2 and TRBJ2-1; possibly TRBD2 for D (5 bases). V shed 1 base and J shed 5 bases, with 9 bases lying between them. This CDR3 region has 14 residues. Germline assignment: CDR1 SGHTA and CDR2 FQGNSA. For the CDR3, the DNA is TGTGCCAGCAGCTTAGTTAACGGGAACAATGAGCAGTTCTTC. Residues: CASSLVNGNNEQFF.

V gene TRBV7-2 combines with J gene TRBJ2-5; D perhaps matches TRBD1 (6 bases). The CDR3 runs 13 residues. From germline, CDR1 is SGHTA and CDR2 FQGNSA. With 8 bases removed from V and 10 bases from J, the gap between germline ends came to 20 bases. For the CDR3, the DNA is TGTGCCAGCCGAATAGACAGGCTAGGGATCCAGTACTTC. This codes for CASRIDRLGIQYF. Filled out from reference TRBV7-2 and TRBJ2-5, the complete variable domain reads GAGVSQSPSNKVTEKGKDVELRCDPISGHTALYWYRQSLGQGLEFLIYFQGNSAPDKSGLPSDRFSAERTGGSVSTLTIQRTQQEDSAVYLCASRIDRLGIQYFGPGTRLLVL.